The 25 T cell receptor beta chains given below trace back to one sample, sequenced in a study of blood T cell repertoires in COVID-19. The assay was immunoSEQ multiplex PCR, and TCRdb's table has in-frame clones only and misses some. The sample contains under 90,000 clones, 91% of which appear only once. Sequencing was done on a sample of peripheral blood. These receptor sequences come from a man aged 40-50 years with COVID-19, enrolled during active disease.

V usage is TRBV6-5 and J usage is TRBJ1-3; 7 nucleotides agree with TRBD1. CDR1 and CDR2 (germline): MNHEY, SVGAGI. CDR3 size: 14 residues. The ends lost 6 bases at V and 1 base at J; junction bases unmatched: 3. In DNA form, the CDR3 reads TGTGCCAGCAGCCCGGACAGGTCTGGAAACACCATATATTTT. Translating gives CASSPDRSGNTIYF.

The chain combines TRBV10-2 with TRBJ1-5, with D possibly TRBD1 on 5 matching bases. V was cut by 2 bases and J by 2 bases, with 7 bases left in between. The length of the CDR3 is 14 residues. Germline V gives CDR1 WSHSY, CDR2 SAAADI. This CDR3 is CASSEQGGNQPQHF. The CDR3 nucleotides read TGCGCCAGCAGTGAGCAGGGCGGCAATCAGCCCCAGCATTTT.

The gene calls are TRBV6-4 and TRBJ1-3; the match to TRBD1 covers 8 bases. The CDR3 contains 16 residues. Losses at the gene ends were 7 bases for V and 4 bases for J; bases not matched to a gene: 12. Germline loops: CDR1 MRHNA, CDR2 SNTAGT. CDR3 amino acids: CASTRPGQGMGNTIYF. CDR3 sequence (DNA): TGTGCCAGCACCCGACCCGGACAGGGAATGGGAAACACCATATATTTT.

The CDR3 region is CASSYRGDRANYGYTF. The DNA for the CDR3 is TGTGCCAGCAGTTACAGGGGGGACAGAGCTAACTATGGCTACACCTTC. The chain recombines TRBV6-5 with TRBJ1-2; 7 bases are shared with TRBD1. This CDR3 region has 16 residues. The V and J ends lost 2 bases and 0 bases, in that order; junction bases with no gene match: 6. Per the germline V gene, CDR1 is MNHEY and CDR2 is SVGAGI.

The chain uses TRBV6-5 and TRBJ2-7, with 7 bases matching TRBD1. CDR3 size: 14 residues. Germline CDR1 reads MNHEY; CDR2 reads SVGAGI. The ends lost 6 bases at V and 4 bases at J; junction bases unmatched: 9. The CDR3 DNA reads TGTGCCAGCAGCCGACAGGGAAATACTTACGAGCAGTACTTC. This sequence encodes CASSRQGNTYEQYF.

The CDR3 region is CASSLGPSGVQETQYF. CDR3 sequence (DNA): TGTGCCAGCAGCTTGGGACCTAGCGGGGTCCAAGAGACCCAGTACTTC. The chain employs TRBV5-6 and TRBJ2-5, with 9 bases aligning to TRBD2. V lost 0 bases and J lost 1; bases outside the gene matches: 4. The CDR3 runs to 16 residues. Germline assignment: CDR1 SGHDT and CDR2 YYEEEE.

The chain carries TRBV10-3 and TRBJ1-1, with TRBD1 matching over 7 bases. CDR1 and CDR2 from the germline V gene are ENHRY and SYGVKD. This CDR3 has 14 residues. V trimming: 2 bases; J trimming: 0 bases; junction bases outside the gene matches: 0. In nucleotides, the CDR3 is TGTGCCATCAGTGAGGGGACAGTGAACACTGAAGCTTTCTTT. Amino acid sequence: CAISEGTVNTEAFF.

The rearrangement links TRBV5-1 to TRBJ2-3; 9 bases are shared with TRBD2. Losses at the gene ends were 1 base for V and 5 bases for J; bases not matched to a gene: 8. This CDR3 has 16 amino acids. Germline CDR1 reads SGHRS; CDR2 reads YFSETQ. In DNA form, the CDR3 reads TGCGCCAGCAGCTTGATGAGCGGGGGGATAGGAGATACGCAGTATTTT. It codes for CASSLMSGGIGDTQYF.

The chain carries TRBV3-1 (or the pseudogene TRBV3-2) and TRBJ1-5; tentative D call: TRBD1 (5 bases). CDR3 size: 14 residues. Germline V gene sequence: CDR1 LGHDT, CDR2 YNNKEL (reference sequence). V lost 3 bases and J 1 base, leaving 7 bases between the germline ends. CDR3 DNA: TGTGCCAGCAGCCAGGGGGGAAGCAATCAGCCCCAGCATTTT. Translated, it gives CASSQGGSNQPQHF.

The gene calls are TRBV25-1 and TRBJ1-2, with D unclear. There are 13 residues in the CDR3. The V gene's germline CDR1 is MGHDK and CDR2 SYGVNS. Trimming shortened V by 6 bases and J by 2 bases, and 10 bases separated the two germline ends. CDR3 residues: CASSRRENYGYTF. CDR3 coding DNA: TGTGCCAGCAGCAGGAGGGAAAACTATGGCTACACCTTC.

The J gene is TRBJ2-5, the V gene TRBV2, with a possible D match to TRBD1 (6 bases). Germline CDR1 SNHLY, CDR2 FYNNEI. CDR3 length: 14 amino acids. V lost 3 bases and J 5 bases, leaving 13 bases between the germline ends. The CDR3 DNA is TGTGCCAGCAGTGACGGCAGGGGCCGGGAGACCCAGTACTTC. Its protein is CASSDGRGRETQYF.

This sequence joins TRBV7-6 and TRBJ2-7; D possibly corresponds to TRBD2 (6 bases). Trimming took 5 bases from V and 2 from J, leaving 16 bases between them. Per the germline V gene, CDR1 is SGHVS and CDR2 is FNYEAQ. There are 15 residues in the CDR3. CDR3 bases: TGTGCCAGCAGCCAAGGAACTAGCTTACCCTACGAGCAGTACTTC. Amino acids: CASSQGTSLPYEQYF.

The rearrangement joins TRBV11-3 to TRBJ2-7; 9 bases are a match to TRBD1. Germline loops: CDR1 SGHNT, CDR2 YENEEA. The CDR3 is made up of 13 amino acids. The ends lost 10 bases at V and 6 bases at J; junction bases unmatched: 10. In DNA form, the CDR3 reads TGTGCCAAATCCACCGGGACAGGGAGCGAGCAGTACTTC. Translating gives CAKSTGTGSEQYF.

The V and J genes are TRBV3-1 (or the pseudogene TRBV3-2) and TRBJ2-3; 8 positions agree with TRBD2. Germline V lookup: CDR1 LGHDT, CDR2 YNNKEL (reference sequence). V was pared by 0 bases and J by 0 bases, with 11 bases of the junction left unmatched. The CDR3 extends over 19 amino acids. The CDR3 nucleotides read TGTGCCAGCAGCCAAGATCACAGCGGGGGCTTCGCTAGCACAGATACGCAGTATTTT. It encodes CASSQDHSGGFASTDTQYF.

The chain couples TRBV10-3 to TRBJ2-1; 10 positions agree with TRBD2. V shed 6 bases, J shed 4 bases, and the junction held 6 bases outside the gene matches. Germline values: CDR1 ENHRY, CDR2 SYGVKD. This CDR3 contains 15 residues. The CDR3 here is CAISTGTSAYNEQFF. The CDR3 bases are TGTGCCATCAGCACCGGGACTAGCGCTTACAATGAGCAGTTCTTC.

The V gene is TRBV2, the J gene TRBJ2-1, with D perhaps TRBD1 (5 bases). The CDR3 sequence is 13 residues long. Germline V gene data show CDR1 as SNHLY and CDR2 as FYNNEI. CDR3 protein: CATHLLSDSEQFF. The CDR3 DNA follows: TGTGCAACGCACCTTCTCTCCGACAGTGAGCAGTTCTTC.

The gene calls are TRBV6-1 and TRBJ1-2; a possible D gene is TRBD1 (6 bases). The CDR3 is 17 residues long. Germline CDR1 and CDR2: MNHNS and SASEGT. Deletions cut 4 bases from V and 8 bases from J, with 26 bases between. CDR3 in amino acids: CASSASAGGASEIGYTF. In DNA form, the CDR3 reads TGTGCCAGCAGTGCGTCTGCGGGGGGGGCCTCCGAGATCGGCTACACCTTC.

This chain uses TRBV6-5 with TRBJ1-1, with D perhaps matching TRBD1 (5 bases). The CDR3 has 13 amino acids. Trimming pared 10 bases from V and 3 bases from J, leaving 15 bases between. Germline loops: CDR1 MNHEY, CDR2 SVGAGI. The CDR3 DNA reads as TGTGCCACCCTGGCCGACAGTTACACTGAAGCTTTCTTT. Protein sequence: CATLADSYTEAFF.

V usage is TRBV7-2 and J usage is TRBJ2-5, with 14 bases identical to TRBD2. This CDR3 contains 16 residues. V dropped 1 base and J dropped 2; count of bases not matched to a gene: 0. Germline V CDR1 and CDR2: SGHTA, FQGNSA. CDR3 in DNA: TGTGCCAGCAGCTTAGGGACTAGCGGGGGGCAAGAGACCCAGTACTTC. It translates to CASSLGTSGGQETQYF. The full variable domain, in which reference TRBV7-2 and TRBJ2-5 provide the parts outside the CDR3, is GAGVSQSPSNKVTEKGKDVELRCDPISGHTALYWYRQSLGQGLEFLIYFQGNSAPDKSGLPSDRFSAERTGGSVSTLTIQRTQQEDSAVYLCASSLGTSGGQETQYFGPGTRLLVL.

The chain carries TRBV15 and TRBJ2-1, with 8 bases fitting TRBD2. Germline V gene sequence: CDR1 LNHNV, CDR2 YYDKDF (reference sequence). The CDR3 runs 15 residues. The V segment lost 5 bases and the J segment 6 bases; nucleotides outside the gene matches: 9. Here the CDR3 reads CATSPRIAGSNEQFF. CDR3 nucleotide sequence: TGTGCCACCAGCCCCAGGATAGCGGGGAGCAATGAGCAGTTCTTC.

The chain combines TRBV24-1 with TRBJ1-1; D call uncertain. The CDR3 extends over 11 amino acids. CDR1 KGHDR and CDR2 SFDVKD come from the germline V gene. V dropped 9 bases and J dropped 3 bases, with 7 bases sitting between them. The CDR3 protein is CATGRDTEAFF. In nucleotides, the CDR3 is TGTGCCACCGGGAGGGACACTGAAGCTTTCTTT.

The J gene is TRBJ1-2, the V gene TRBV4-1; D not resolved. Germline V CDR1 and CDR2: MGHRA, YSYEKL. The CDR3 length is 14 residues. The V end was cut by 1 base, the J end by 6 bases, with 12 bases between. The CDR3 here is CASSQVSSPDGYTF. The CDR3 DNA reads as TGCGCCAGCAGCCAAGTTAGCTCTCCTGATGGCTACACCTTC.

This chain connects TRBV19 to TRBJ1-1; no reliable D call. This CDR3 is 14 amino acids long. V lost 3 bases, J lost 3 bases, and 11 bases lay in between. Germline CDR1 LNHDA, CDR2 SQIVND (reference sequence). CDR3 DNA: TGTGCCAGTAGTATTTATCTGGGCGACACTGAAGCTTTCTTT. Residues: CASSIYLGDTEAFF.

The chain links TRBV25-1 to TRBJ2-2, with 9 nucleotides matching TRBD1. The CDR3 length is 15 residues. With 4 bases clipped from V and 5 bases from J, the junction kept 5 bases outside the gene matches. Germline V gene sequence: CDR1 MGHDK, CDR2 SYGVNS. CDR3 DNA sequence: TGTGCCAGCAGTGTACAGGGGGCAGGAACCGGGGAGCTGTTTTTT. This codes for CASSVQGAGTGELFF.

This chain uses TRBV2 with TRBJ2-5, with D possibly matching TRBD2 (6 bases). Germline V CDR1 and CDR2: SNHLY, FYNNEI. The CDR3 length is 15 residues. Deletions cut 6 bases from V and 0 bases from J, with 14 bases between. Written as DNA, the CDR3 is TGTGCCAGCAGGGGGAGGAGGGGTGACCAAGAGACCCAGTACTTC. Its protein is CASRGRRGDQETQYF.